This section outlines one T cell receptor (beta chain) sequence together with its context. What it binds is unknown. TRB cDNA was prepared as libraries by UMI-labeled 5' RACE. TCRdb re-called the 5' RACE reads; one entry per CDR3 protein, DNA not given. In all, the sample yields around 50,000 distinct CDR3 sequences. This entry is derived from a study of CXCR3-negative and CXCR3-positive naive CD8 T cells. Overall study results and limits: The study found that naive CXCR3-negative and CXCR3-positive cells shared TRBV-TRBJ usage, while memory cells differed.

Germline CDR1 reads KGHDR; CDR2 reads SFDVKD. The CDR3 loop spans 11 amino acids. The TCR was taken from a human donor in good health. Some clones in this sample may be carry-over from other donors' samples. The sample consisted of naive CXCR3- CD8+ T cells from blood. Subset here: CD45RO-CCR7+CD27+CD95- naive CD8+ T cells lacking CXCR3 (TNR3-). V usage is TRBV24-1 and J usage is TRBJ2-1. This chain's CDR3 is CASRAGNEQFF.